This is a list of T cell receptor beta chains from one sample in a study of CD8+ T cells in alopecia areata. Assay: immunoSEQ multiplex PCR; the TCRdb copy retains only in-frame clones and omits some. The sample contains about 180,000 clones, about half of which appear only once. This sample comprised CD8+ T cells sorted from blood, obtained at roughly week 53, from a patient treated with tofacitinib. All receptors come from a human donor with alopecia areata. The CDR3 runs from the conserved cysteine through the conserved F or W. A D gene is named only where the DNA matches it firmly. Size values are once, few and many counts, or a class for expanded clones, and some rows have none.

clone size,V gene,D gene,J gene,CDR3 DNA,CDR3 protein
once,TRBV14,-,TRBJ2-1,TGTGCCAGCAGCCTTATCCAAGGCAATGAGCAGTTCTTC,CASSLIQGNEQFF
-,TRBV4-2,-,TRBJ2-7,TGTGCCAGCAGCCAAAGCCCAGGTACCTCCTACGAGCAGTACTTC,CASSQSPGTSYEQYF
few,TRBV27,-,TRBJ2-1,TGTGCCAGCAGTTTTGGGGATTGGGGTGAGCAGTTCTTC,CASSFGDWGEQFF
-,TRBV7-9,-,TRBJ2-1,TGTGCCAGCAGCTTAGACAGAAATTACAATGAGCAGTTCTTC,CASSLDRNYNEQFF
-,TRBV19,TRBD1,TRBJ1-1,TGTGCCAGTAGTACCTCCAGACAGGGACTGAACACTGAAGCTTTCTTT,CASSTSRQGLNTEAFF
few,TRBV30,-,TRBJ2-1,TGTGCCTGGAGCAATGGACTCTACAATGAGCAGTTCTTC,CAWSNGLYNEQFF
-,TRBV19,-,TRBJ1-4,TGTGCCAGCAGAGCCGGCCGTTATGAAAAACTGTTTTTT,CASRAGRYEKLFF
few,TRBV7-8,-,TRBJ2-7,TGTGCCAGCAGCTTAGAGGCCTCACACGAGCAGTACTTC,CASSLEASHEQYF
-,TRBV4-1,-,TRBJ1-2,TGCGCCAGCAGCCAAAATACAGGGTTTTTGATCGGCTACACCTTC,CASSQNTGFLIGYTF
few,TRBV7-9,-,TRBJ2-5,TGTGCCAGCAGCCCGGCAGAGACCCAGTACTTC,CASSPAETQYF
-,TRBV11-2,-,TRBJ1-6,TGTGCCAGCAGCAGGGACCCGGGTAATTCACCCCTCCACTTT,CASSRDPGNSPLHF
few,TRBV29-1,-,TRBJ1-3,TGCAGCGTGGGGGAGGGCCACACCATATATTTT,CSVGEGHTIYF
once,TRBV7-6,TRBD1,TRBJ1-1,TGTGCCAGCAGCTTACGGGACAGGGTGGGAAAGGGAACTGAAGCTTTCTTT,CASSLRDRVGKGTEAFF
-,TRBV5-5,-,TRBJ2-2,TGTGCCAGCAGCTTGGATTTCGGGGAGCTGTTTTTT,CASSLDFGELFF
-,TRBV9,-,TRBJ2-2,TGTGCCAGCAGCGTAGGTGCCGTGAACACCGGGGAGCTGTTTTTT,CASSVGAVNTGELFF
-,TRBV9,-,TRBJ2-6,TGTGCCAGCAGCGTAGCGGGATACGGGGCCAACGTCCTGACTTTC,CASSVAGYGANVLTF
-,TRBV19,-,TRBJ2-1,TGTGCCAGTACCTTTAGGGCCTCAGGGAATGAGCAGTTCTTC,CASTFRASGNEQFF
-,TRBV27,-,TRBJ2-7,TGTGCCAGCAGTTTGGGGGGTAAGAGCTCCTACGAGCAGTACTTC,CASSLGGKSSYEQYF
-,TRBV9,TRBD2,TRBJ2-3,TGTGCCAGCAGCTGGACTAGCACCATCACAGATACGCAGTATTTT,CASSWTSTITDTQYF